Presented here are 2 T cell receptor beta chains from one specimen sequenced in a study of identical twins. TCRdb called the 5' RACE reads again in MiXCR, with one record for every CDR3 protein. The table records 700,000 or so distinct CDR3 sequences, 21% of them present only once. This same sample was also part of a study on T cells expressing NK-cell markers.

The sequencing sample was made of PBMCs. The receptors come from a woman aged 18-30 years in good health.

This clonotype was seen many times. CDR3 DNA: TGTGCCAGCAGCTTTCAGGGGTTCCGCGAGCAGTACTTC. Translation gives CASSFQGFREQYF. The chain employs TRBV5-5 and TRBJ2-7; the D gene is possibly TRBD1 (6 bases). The CDR3 is made up of 13 amino acids. Trimming took 2 bases from V and 6 from J, leaving 12 bases between them. Germline CDR1 SGHKS, CDR2 YYEKEE (reference sequence).

This clonotype was seen repeatedly, ten times or more. This rearrangement joins TRBV20-1 to TRBJ2-3, with D possibly being TRBD2 (7 bases). Germline CDR1 DFQATT, CDR2 SNEGSKA (reference sequence). The ends were cut back, 6 bases at V and 2 bases at J, with 15 bases in the middle. The CDR3 is 14 residues long. DNA of the CDR3: TGCAGTGCCCTTGGGGGGGCAATCACAGATACGCAGTATTTT. Its translation: CSALGGAITDTQYF.